A single sample is the source of the 2 T cell receptor beta chains below, sequenced in a study of OX40 agonist ivuxolimab in advanced cancers. Produced via immunoSEQ multiplex PCR; TCRdb's table is partial and in-frame only. Seen here are tens of thousands of clones, less than 95% observed once, and the top ten hold 0.3% to 0.4%. Sample: CD4+ or CD8+ T cells sorted from blood, taken in a trial of the OX40 agonist ivuxolimab. The receptors here all came from an adult with an advanced solid tumor such as melanoma, head and neck, liver or kidney cancer.

The rearrangement links TRBV6-6 to TRBJ2-3; 8 positions agree with TRBD1. The CDR3 loop spans 10 amino acids. The trim removed 8 bases at V and 10 bases at J, leaving 2 bases unmatched. The germline CDR1 and CDR2 sequences are MNHNY and SVGAGI (reference sequence). CDR3 residues: CASGQGPQYF. The CDR3, as DNA: TGTGCCAGCGGACAGGGTCCGCAGTATTTT.

The chain has TRBV19 and TRBJ2-1, with 11 bases that match TRBD2. The CDR3 runs 15 residues. Per germline, CDR1 LNHDA and CDR2 SQIVND (reference sequence). V was pared by 6 bases and J by 9 bases, with 10 bases of the junction left unmatched. CDR3 region: CASSVLAGGQGEQFF. CDR3 bases: TGTGCCAGTAGCGTCCTAGCGGGGGGCCAAGGTGAGCAGTTCTTC.